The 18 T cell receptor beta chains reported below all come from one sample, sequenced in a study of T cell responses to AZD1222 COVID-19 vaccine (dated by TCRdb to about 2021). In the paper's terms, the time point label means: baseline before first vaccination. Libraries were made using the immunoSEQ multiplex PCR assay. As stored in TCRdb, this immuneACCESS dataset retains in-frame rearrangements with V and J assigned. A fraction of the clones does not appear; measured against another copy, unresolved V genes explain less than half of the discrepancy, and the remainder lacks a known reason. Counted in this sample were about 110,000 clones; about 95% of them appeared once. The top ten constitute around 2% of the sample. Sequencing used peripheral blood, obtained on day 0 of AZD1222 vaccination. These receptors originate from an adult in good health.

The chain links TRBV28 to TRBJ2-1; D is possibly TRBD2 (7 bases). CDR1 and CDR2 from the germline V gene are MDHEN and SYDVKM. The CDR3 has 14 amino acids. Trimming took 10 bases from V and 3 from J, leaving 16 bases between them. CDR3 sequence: CATGGGVGYNEQFF. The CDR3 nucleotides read TGTGCCACTGGAGGGGGGGTAGGCTACAATGAGCAGTTCTTC.

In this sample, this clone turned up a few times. CDR3 nucleotide sequence: TGTGCCAGCAGCACCCAAGGAAAGGAGCAGTTCTTC. Translating gives CASSTQGKEQFF. V and J are TRBV9 and TRBJ2-1; D gene uncertain. In germline, CDR1 is SGDLS, CDR2 YYNGEE. Trimming shortened V by 4 bases and J by 10 bases, and 12 bases separated the two germline ends. This CDR3 has 12 residues.

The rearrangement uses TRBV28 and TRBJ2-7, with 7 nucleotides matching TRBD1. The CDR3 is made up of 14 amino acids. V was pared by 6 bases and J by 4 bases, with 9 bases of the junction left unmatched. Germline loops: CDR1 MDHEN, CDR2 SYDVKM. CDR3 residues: CASRADREGYEQYF. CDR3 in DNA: TGTGCCAGCAGGGCTGACAGGGAAGGGTACGAGCAGTACTTC.

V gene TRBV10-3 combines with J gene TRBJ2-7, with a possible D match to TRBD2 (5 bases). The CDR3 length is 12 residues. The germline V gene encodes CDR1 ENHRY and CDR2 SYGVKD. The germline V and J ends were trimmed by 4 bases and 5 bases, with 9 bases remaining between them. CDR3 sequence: CAISGRLDEQYF. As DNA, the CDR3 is TGTGCCATCAGTGGGAGGTTAGACGAGCAGTACTTC.

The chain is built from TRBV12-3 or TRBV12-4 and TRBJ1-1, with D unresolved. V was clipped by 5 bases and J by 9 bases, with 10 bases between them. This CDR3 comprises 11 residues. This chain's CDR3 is CASSPGRKAFF. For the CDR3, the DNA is TGTGCCAGCAGTCCGGGCCGAAAAGCTTTCTTT.

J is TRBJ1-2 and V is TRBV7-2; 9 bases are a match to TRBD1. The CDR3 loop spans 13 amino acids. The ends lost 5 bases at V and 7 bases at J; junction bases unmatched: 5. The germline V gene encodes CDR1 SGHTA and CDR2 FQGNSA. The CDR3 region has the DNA TGTGCCAGCAGCGCGACAGGGGGAAGTGGCTACACCTTC. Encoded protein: CASSATGGSGYTF.

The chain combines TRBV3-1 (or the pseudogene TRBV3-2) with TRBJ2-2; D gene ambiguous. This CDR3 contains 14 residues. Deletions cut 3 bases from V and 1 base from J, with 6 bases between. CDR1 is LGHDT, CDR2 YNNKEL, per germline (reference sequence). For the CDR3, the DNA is TGTGCCAGCAGCCAGAACAGGAACACCGGGGAGCTGTTTTTT. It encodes CASSQNRNTGELFF.

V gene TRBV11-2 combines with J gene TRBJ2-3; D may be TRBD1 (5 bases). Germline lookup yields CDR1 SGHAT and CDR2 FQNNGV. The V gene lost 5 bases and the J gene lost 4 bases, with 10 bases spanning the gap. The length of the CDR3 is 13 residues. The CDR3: CASSLWGPDTQYF. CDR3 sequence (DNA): TGTGCCAGCAGCCTGTGGGGCCCAGATACGCAGTATTTT.

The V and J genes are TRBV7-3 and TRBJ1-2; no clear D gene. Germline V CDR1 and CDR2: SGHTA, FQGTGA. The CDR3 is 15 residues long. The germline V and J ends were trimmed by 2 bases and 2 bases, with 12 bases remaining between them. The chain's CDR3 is CASSLRPATNYGYTF. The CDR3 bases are TGTGCCAGCAGCTTACGTCCCGCGACAAACTATGGCTACACCTTC.

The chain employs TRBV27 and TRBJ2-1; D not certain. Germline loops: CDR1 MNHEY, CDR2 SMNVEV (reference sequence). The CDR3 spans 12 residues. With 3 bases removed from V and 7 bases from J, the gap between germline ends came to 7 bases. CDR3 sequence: CASSFSRNEQFF. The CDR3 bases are TGTGCCAGCAGTTTCTCTCGAAATGAGCAGTTCTTC.

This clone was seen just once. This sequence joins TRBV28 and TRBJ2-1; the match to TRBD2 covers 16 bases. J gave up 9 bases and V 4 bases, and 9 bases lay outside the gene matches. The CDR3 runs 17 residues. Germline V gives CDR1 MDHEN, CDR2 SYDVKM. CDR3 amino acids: CASSSQPGLAGGGEQFF. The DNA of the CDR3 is TGTGCCAGCAGTTCCCAACCGGGACTAGCGGGAGGGGGTGAGCAGTTCTTC. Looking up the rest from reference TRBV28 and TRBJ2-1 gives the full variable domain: DVKVTQSSRYLVKRTGEKVFLECVQDMDHENMFWYRQDPGLGLRLIYFSYDVKMKEKGDIPEGYSVSREKKERFSLILESASTNQTSMYLCASSSQPGLAGGGEQFFGPGTRLTVL.

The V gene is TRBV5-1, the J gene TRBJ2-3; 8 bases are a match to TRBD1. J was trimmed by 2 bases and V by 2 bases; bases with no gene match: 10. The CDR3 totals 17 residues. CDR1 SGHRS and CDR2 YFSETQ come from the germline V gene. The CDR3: CASSLTTGVVATDTQYF. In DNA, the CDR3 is TGCGCCAGCAGCTTAACGACAGGGGTTGTGGCCACAGATACGCAGTATTTT.

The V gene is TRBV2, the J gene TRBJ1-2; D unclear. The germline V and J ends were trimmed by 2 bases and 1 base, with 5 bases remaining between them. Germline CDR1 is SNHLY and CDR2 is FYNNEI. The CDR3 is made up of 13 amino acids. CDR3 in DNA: TGTGCCAGCAGTGAACAGAGTAACTATGGCTACACCTTC. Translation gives CASSEQSNYGYTF.

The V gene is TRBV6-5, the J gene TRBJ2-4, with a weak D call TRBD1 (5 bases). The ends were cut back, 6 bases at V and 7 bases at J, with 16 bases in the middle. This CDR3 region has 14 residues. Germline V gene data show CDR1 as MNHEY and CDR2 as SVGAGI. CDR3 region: CASRLGQGRNIQYF. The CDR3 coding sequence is TGTGCCAGCAGGTTGGGGCAGGGAAGGAACATTCAGTACTTC.

Written as DNA, the CDR3 is TGTGCCAGCAGTTCTACTAGCGCCCTGTGGCCGGAGACCCAGTACTTC. Translation gives CASSSTSALWPETQYF. The genes are TRBV28 and TRBJ2-5; TRBD2 aligns across 7 bases. CDR1 is MDHEN and CDR2 is SYDVKM in the germline V gene. The CDR3 runs 16 residues. J gave up 5 bases and V 4 bases, and 13 bases lay outside the gene matches.

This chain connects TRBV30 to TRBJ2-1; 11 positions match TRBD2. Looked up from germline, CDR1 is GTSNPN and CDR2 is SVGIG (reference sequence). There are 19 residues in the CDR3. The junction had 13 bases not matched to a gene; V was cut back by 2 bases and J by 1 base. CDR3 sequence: CAWSITLRIAGGSYNEQFF. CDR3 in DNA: TGTGCCTGGAGTATCACCCTAAGAATAGCGGGAGGGTCCTACAATGAGCAGTTCTTC.

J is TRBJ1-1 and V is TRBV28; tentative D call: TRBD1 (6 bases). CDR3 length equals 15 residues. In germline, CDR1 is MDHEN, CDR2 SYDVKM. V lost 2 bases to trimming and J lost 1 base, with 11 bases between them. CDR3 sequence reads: CASSLAGVANTEAFF. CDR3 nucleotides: TGTGCCAGCAGTTTAGCAGGGGTGGCGAACACTGAAGCTTTCTTT.

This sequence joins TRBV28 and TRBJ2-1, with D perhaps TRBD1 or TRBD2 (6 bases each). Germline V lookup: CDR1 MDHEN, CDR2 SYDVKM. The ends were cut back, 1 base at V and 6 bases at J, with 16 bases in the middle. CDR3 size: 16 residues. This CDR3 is CASSLSAFGGGNEQFF. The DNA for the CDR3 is TGTGCCAGCAGTTTATCTGCGTTCGGGGGCGGCAATGAGCAGTTCTTC.